This passage covers 26 T cell receptor beta chains from one sample sequenced in a study of CD8 T cells in cerebrospinal fluid in Alzheimer's disease. TCRdb reanalyzed the 10x single-cell sequencing reads, giving one entry per CDR3 protein sequence and no DNA. This listing includes over a thousand distinct CDR3 sequences. Sequenced input: cerebrospinal fluid. These receptors came from a human donor in good health.

In terms of frequency, this clonotype is medium-sized. The chain couples TRBV7-2 to TRBJ2-3; the TCRdb call, TRBD2, lacks DNA for checking. CDR1 SGHTA and CDR2 FQGNSA come from the germline V gene. CDR3 length: 15 residues. The CDR3 sequence is CASSLGGLKTDTQYF.

This clonotype is called medium-sized based on its frequency. This chain links TRBV6-2 or TRBV6-3 with TRBJ2-5; TCRdb designates TRBD1, a call that cannot be tested without DNA. The CDR3 length is 14 residues. Germline loops: CDR1 MNHEY, CDR2 SVGEGT. CDR3 sequence reads: CASSRPGTQETQYF.

By frequency, this clonotype registers medium-sized. The rearrangement links TRBV6-2 or TRBV6-3 to TRBJ1-1. Germline CDR1 and CDR2: MNHEY and SVGEGT. This CDR3 has 13 residues. CDR3 sequence reads: CASTPLTNTEAFF.

This clonotype counts as medium-sized (0.01 to 0.1%) by frequency. The CDR3 spells CASSQGLLPYEQYF. This sequence joins TRBV3-1 and TRBJ2-7; the D call from TCRdb, TRBD2, cannot be confirmed without DNA. Germline lookup yields CDR1 LGHDT and CDR2 YNNKEL (reference sequence). The CDR3 length is 14 residues.

Its frequency marks this clonotype as large. This chain uses TRBV7-3 with TRBJ2-1; TCRdb's D call, TRBD2, is unchecked because there is no DNA. Germline V gene lookup returns CDR1 SGHTA and CDR2 FQGTGA. This CDR3 has 17 residues. CDR3 in amino acids: CASSLRGSSGTYNEQFF.

The gene calls are TRBV6-4 and TRBJ2-3; TCRdb's D call, TRBD2, is unchecked because there is no DNA. CDR3 size: 15 residues. Germline V gene sequence: CDR1 MRHNA, CDR2 SNTAGT. CDR3 amino acids: CASSEGGSGTDTQYF.

This clonotype registers medium-sized by frequency. The genes are TRBV15 and TRBJ2-4; the D call of TRBD1 rests on TCRdb alone, since no DNA is present to check it. The length of the CDR3 is 15 residues. The germline V gene has CDR1 LNHNV and CDR2 YYDKDF (reference sequence). The CDR3 sequence: CATSRVDGGKNIQYF. The full variable domain, in which reference TRBV15 and TRBJ2-4 provide the parts outside the CDR3, is DAMVIQNPRYQVTQFGKPVTLSCSQTLNHNVMYWYQQKSSQAPKLLFHYYDKDFNNEADTPDNFQSRRPNTSFCFLDIRSPGLGDTAMYLCATSRVDGGKNIQYFGAGTRLSVL.

In terms of frequency, this clonotype is large. The chain is built from TRBV21-1 and TRBJ2-7; TCRdb calls TRBD2, which cannot be checked without DNA. TRBV21-1 has pseudogene status. This CDR3 contains 13 residues. The CDR3 here is CASIPSGSAEQYF.

In terms of frequency, this clonotype is medium-sized (0.01 to 0.1%). The chain combines TRBV29-1 with TRBJ2-5; no DNA is available, so the TRBD2 call from TCRdb remains unchecked. The CDR3 is 12 residues long. CDR1 and CDR2 from the germline V gene are SQVTM and ANQGSEA. CDR3 in amino acids: CSGTSGMETQYF.

In terms of frequency, this clonotype is medium-sized. This rearrangement joins TRBV30 to TRBJ2-7; TCRdb picks TRBD1, but there is no DNA to check that call. The CDR3 spans 12 residues. Germline V CDR1 and CDR2: GTSNPN, SVGIG (reference sequence). This CDR3 reads CAWRGDRDEQYF. The complete variable domain, with remaining parts taken from reference TRBV30 and TRBJ2-7, reads SQTIHQWPATLVQPVGSPLSLECTVEGTSNPNLYWYRQAAGRGLQLLFYSVGIGQISSEVPQNLSASRPQDRQFILSSKKLLLSDSGFYLCAWRGDRDEQYFGPGTRLTVT.

This clonotype is deemed medium-sized by its frequency. The V gene is TRBV7-9, the J gene TRBJ2-7; there is no DNA to check the TCRdb D call of TRBD1. The CDR3 spans 14 residues. CDR1 and CDR2 (germline): SEHNR, FQNEAQ (reference sequence). CDR3 in amino acids: CASSPQGTFYEQYF.

This clonotype shows up as medium-sized by frequency. J is TRBJ2-7 and V is TRBV28. The CDR3 is 12 amino acids. Germline assignment: CDR1 MDHEN and CDR2 SYDVKM. The CDR3: CASSPLGYEQYF.

This clonotype shows up as medium-sized by frequency. The chain employs TRBV10-3 and TRBJ1-6; there is no DNA to check the TCRdb D call of TRBD1. This CDR3 comprises 16 residues. Germline V CDR1 and CDR2: ENHRY, SYGVKD. The CDR3 here is CAISESGGAGDSPLHF.

This clonotype is identified as medium-sized (0.01 to 0.1%) from frequency. V is TRBV12-5 and J is TRBJ1-5; no DNA is available, so the TRBD1 call from TCRdb remains unchecked. CDR1 is LGHNT and CDR2 is FRNRAP in the germline V gene. This CDR3 is 15 amino acids long. CDR3 sequence reads: CASARTGGYNQPQHF.

This clonotype shows up as large by frequency. The chain couples TRBV3-1 to TRBJ2-1; TCRdb picks TRBD1, but there is no DNA to check that call. Germline V gene data show CDR1 as LGHDT and CDR2 as YNNKEL (reference sequence). The CDR3 runs to 15 residues. The CDR3 protein is CASSQEDRLYNEQFF.

Its frequency marks this clonotype as medium-sized. This chain uses TRBV11-2 with TRBJ2-1; TCRdb designates TRBD1, a call that cannot be tested without DNA. The CDR3 runs to 15 residues. From germline, CDR1 is SGHAT and CDR2 FQNNGV. The chain's CDR3 is CASSRGLIGGNEQFF.

Its frequency marks this clonotype as large. The V and J genes are TRBV9 and TRBJ1-1; without DNA, the TCRdb call of TRBD1 cannot be checked. Per germline, CDR1 SGDLS and CDR2 YYNGEE. The CDR3 length is 17 residues. CDR3 residues: CASSVGRGSYWNTEAFF.

According to its frequency, this clonotype is medium-sized (0.01 to 0.1%). The CDR3 reads CASKGAIDQPQHF. The chain is built from TRBV6-5 and TRBJ1-5; the TRBD1 assignment by TCRdb is unverifiable without DNA. From germline, CDR1 is MNHEY and CDR2 SVGAGI. The CDR3 runs 13 residues.

The V call is TRBV6-5, the J call TRBJ2-7; absent DNA, TCRdb's TRBD1 call cannot be checked. The CDR3 covers 15 residues. Germline CDR1 and CDR2: MNHEY and SVGAGI. The CDR3 protein is CASSYSGTGGYEQYF.

Judged by frequency, this clonotype is large (0.1 to 1%). The rearrangement joins TRBV4-1 to TRBJ2-1. The CDR3 covers 13 residues. Germline CDR1 is MGHRA and CDR2 is YSYEKL. CDR3 residues: CASSQEFVGGQFF.

In terms of frequency, this clonotype is medium-sized. The chain joins TRBV12-3 or TRBV12-4 to TRBJ2-5; no DNA is available, so the TRBD2 call from TCRdb remains unchecked. The CDR3 extends over 17 amino acids. The CDR3 loop reads CASSLSSLAEIQETQYF.

This clonotype is called medium-sized (0.01 to 0.1%) based on its frequency. The V and J genes are TRBV3-1 and TRBJ2-1; the TCRdb D gene call, TRBD2, has no DNA to confirm it. The CDR3 is 16 amino acids. CDR1 is LGHDT, CDR2 YNNKEL, per germline (reference sequence). CDR3 region: CASSQVVGGPFYEQFF.

This rearrangement joins TRBV20-1 to TRBJ2-5; without DNA, the TCRdb call of TRBD1 cannot be checked. This CDR3 has 13 residues. Germline V gives CDR1 DFQATT, CDR2 SNEGSKA (reference sequence). The CDR3 protein is CSARADSWETQYF.

This clonotype is deemed medium-sized (0.01 to 0.1%) by its frequency. The chain recombines TRBV5-5 with TRBJ2-7. The CDR3 extends over 13 amino acids. Germline V gene lookup returns CDR1 SGHKS and CDR2 YYEKEE (reference sequence). CDR3: CASSLTLSYEQYF.

By frequency, this clonotype is medium-sized. This chain connects TRBV6-5 to TRBJ1-4; there is no DNA to check the TCRdb D call of TRBD1. This CDR3 spans 16 amino acids. Germline V CDR1 and CDR2: MNHEY, SVGAGI. CDR3 in amino acids: CASSRKPTGVNEKLFF.

This clonotype is labeled large (0.1 to 1%) based on frequency. The chain uses TRBV27 and TRBJ2-5; TCRdb lists TRBD1, though no DNA is available to test this call. Germline assignment: CDR1 MNHEY and CDR2 SMNVEV (reference sequence). The length of the CDR3 is 14 residues. CDR3 loop: CASSKDRVRETQYF.